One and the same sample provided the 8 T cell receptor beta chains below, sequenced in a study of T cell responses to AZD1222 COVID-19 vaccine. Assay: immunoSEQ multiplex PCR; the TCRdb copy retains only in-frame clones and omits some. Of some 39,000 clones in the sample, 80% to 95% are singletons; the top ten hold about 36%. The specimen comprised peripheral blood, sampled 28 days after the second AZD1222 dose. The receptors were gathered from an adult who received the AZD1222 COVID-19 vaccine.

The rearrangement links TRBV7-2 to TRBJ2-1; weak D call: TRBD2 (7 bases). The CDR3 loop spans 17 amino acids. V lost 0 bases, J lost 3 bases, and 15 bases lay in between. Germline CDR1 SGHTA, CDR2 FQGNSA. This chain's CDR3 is CASSLASAGALYNEQFF. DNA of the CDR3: TGTGCCAGCAGCTTAGCCTCGGCGGGGGCCCTCTACAATGAGCAGTTCTTC.

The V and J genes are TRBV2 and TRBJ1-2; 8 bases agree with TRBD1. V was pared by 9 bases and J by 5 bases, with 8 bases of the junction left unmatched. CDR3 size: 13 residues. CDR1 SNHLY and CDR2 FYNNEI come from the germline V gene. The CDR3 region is CARSLTGDYGYTF. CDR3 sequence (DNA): TGTGCCAGGAGCCTGACAGGGGATTATGGCTACACCTTC.

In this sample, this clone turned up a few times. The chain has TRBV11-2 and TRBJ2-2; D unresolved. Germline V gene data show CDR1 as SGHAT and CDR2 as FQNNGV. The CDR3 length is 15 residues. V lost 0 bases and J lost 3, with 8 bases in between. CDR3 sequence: CASSLDSGYTGELFF. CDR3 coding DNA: TGTGCCAGCAGCTTAGATTCCGGGTACACCGGGGAGCTGTTTTTT. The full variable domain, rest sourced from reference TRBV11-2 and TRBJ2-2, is EAGVAQSPRYKIIEKRQSVAFWCNPISGHATLYWYQQILGQGPKLLIQFQNNGVVDDSQLPKDRFSAERLKGVDSTLKIQPAKLEDSAVYLCASSLDSGYTGELFFGEGSRLTVL.

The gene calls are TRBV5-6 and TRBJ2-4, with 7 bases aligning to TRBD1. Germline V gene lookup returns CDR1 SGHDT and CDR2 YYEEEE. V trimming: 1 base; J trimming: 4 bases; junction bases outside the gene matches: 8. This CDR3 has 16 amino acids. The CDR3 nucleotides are TGTGCCAGCAGCTTGCTGGCCGGGACAGTTAAAAACATTCAGTACTTC. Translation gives CASSLLAGTVKNIQYF.

The CDR3 here is CASSWTGGDYGYTF. In DNA, the CDR3 is TGTGCCAGCAGCTGGACAGGGGGAGACTATGGCTACACCTTC. The chain joins TRBV11-2 to TRBJ1-2; 10 bases line up with TRBD1. The CDR3 has 14 amino acids. V shed 4 bases, J shed 3 bases, and the junction held 2 bases outside the gene matches. Germline CDR1 and CDR2: SGHAT and FQNNGV.

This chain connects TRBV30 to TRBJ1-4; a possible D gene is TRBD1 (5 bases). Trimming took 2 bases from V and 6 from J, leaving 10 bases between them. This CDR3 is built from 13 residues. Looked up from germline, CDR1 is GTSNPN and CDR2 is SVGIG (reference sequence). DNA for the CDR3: TGTGCCTGGAGTCAGGGAGCCTATGAAAAACTGTTTTTT. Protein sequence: CAWSQGAYEKLFF.

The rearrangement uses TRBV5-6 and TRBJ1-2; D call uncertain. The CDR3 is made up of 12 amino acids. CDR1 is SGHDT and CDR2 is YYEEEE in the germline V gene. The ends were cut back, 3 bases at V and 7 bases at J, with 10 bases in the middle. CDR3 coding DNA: TGTGCCAGCAGCTCTGGTTATGGTGGCTACACCTTC. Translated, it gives CASSSGYGGYTF.

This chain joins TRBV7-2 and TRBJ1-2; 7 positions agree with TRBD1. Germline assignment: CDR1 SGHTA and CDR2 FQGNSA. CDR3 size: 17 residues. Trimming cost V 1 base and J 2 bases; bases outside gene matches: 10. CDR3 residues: CASSLDPYRDSNYGYTF. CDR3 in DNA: TGTGCCAGCAGCTTAGATCCGTACCGGGACAGCAACTATGGCTACACCTTC.